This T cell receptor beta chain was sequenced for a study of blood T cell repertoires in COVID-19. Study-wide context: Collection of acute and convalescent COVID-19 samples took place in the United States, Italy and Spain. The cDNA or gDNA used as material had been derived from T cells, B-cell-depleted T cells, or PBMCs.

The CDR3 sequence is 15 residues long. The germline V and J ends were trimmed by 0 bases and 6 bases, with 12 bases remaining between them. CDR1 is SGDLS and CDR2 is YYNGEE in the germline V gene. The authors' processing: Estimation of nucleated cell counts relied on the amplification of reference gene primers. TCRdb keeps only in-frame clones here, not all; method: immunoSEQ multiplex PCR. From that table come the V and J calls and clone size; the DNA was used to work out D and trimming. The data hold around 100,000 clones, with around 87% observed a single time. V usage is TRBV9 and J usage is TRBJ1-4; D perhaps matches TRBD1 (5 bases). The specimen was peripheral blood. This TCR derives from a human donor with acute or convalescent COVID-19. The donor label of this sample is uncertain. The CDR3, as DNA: TGTGCCAGCAGCGTAGGGGGCAGGGATCATGAAAAACTGTTTTTT. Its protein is CASSVGGRDHEKLFF.